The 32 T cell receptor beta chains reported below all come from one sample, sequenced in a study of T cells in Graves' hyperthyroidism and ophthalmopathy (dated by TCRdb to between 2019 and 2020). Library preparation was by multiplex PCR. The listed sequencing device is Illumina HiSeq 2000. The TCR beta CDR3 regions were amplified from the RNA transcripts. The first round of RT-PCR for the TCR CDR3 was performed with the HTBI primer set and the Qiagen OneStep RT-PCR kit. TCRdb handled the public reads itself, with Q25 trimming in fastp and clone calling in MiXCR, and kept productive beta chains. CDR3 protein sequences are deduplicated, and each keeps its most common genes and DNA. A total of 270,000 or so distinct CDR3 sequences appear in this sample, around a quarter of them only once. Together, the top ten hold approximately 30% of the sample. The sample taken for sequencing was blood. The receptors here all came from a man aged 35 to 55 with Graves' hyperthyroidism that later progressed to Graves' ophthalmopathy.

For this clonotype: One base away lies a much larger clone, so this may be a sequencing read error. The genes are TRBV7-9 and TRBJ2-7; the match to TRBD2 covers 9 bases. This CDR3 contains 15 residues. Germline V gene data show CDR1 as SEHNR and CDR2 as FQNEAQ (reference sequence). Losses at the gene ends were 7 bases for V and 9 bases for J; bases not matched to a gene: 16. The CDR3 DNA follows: TGTGCCAGCATCTCCCTGGTAGCGGGAGATCTCGTGCAGTACTTC. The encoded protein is CASISLVAGDLVQYF.

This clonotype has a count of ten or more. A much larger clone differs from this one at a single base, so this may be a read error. CDR3 DNA sequence: TGTGCCAGCAGCCAGACAGGGGAGGCTTTCTTT. Translation gives CASSQTGEAFF. V gene TRBV7-9 combines with J gene TRBJ1-1, with TRBD1 identical over 8 bases. CDR1 SEHNR and CDR2 FQNEAQ come from the germline V gene (reference sequence). Trimming at V came to 5 bases and at J to 11 bases, leaving 4 bases not matched to a gene. There are 11 residues in the CDR3. The variable domain in full, completed from reference TRBV7-9 and TRBJ1-1, reads DTGVSQNPRHKITKRGQNVTFRCDPISEHNRLYWYRQTLGQGPEFLTYFQNEAQLEKSRLLSDRFSAERPKGSFSTLEIQRTEQGDSAMYLCASSQTGEAFFGQGTRLTVV.

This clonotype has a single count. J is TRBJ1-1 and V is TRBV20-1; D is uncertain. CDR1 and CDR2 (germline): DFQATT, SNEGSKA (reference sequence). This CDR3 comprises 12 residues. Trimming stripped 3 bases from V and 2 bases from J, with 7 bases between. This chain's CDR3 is CSASHSNTEAFF. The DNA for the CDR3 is TGCAGTGCTAGCCATTCCAACACTGAAGCTTTCTTT.

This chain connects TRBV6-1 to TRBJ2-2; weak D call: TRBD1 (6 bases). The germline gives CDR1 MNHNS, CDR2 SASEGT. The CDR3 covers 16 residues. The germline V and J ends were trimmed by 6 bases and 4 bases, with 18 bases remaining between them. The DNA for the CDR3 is TGTGCCAGCAGCCCCAAAGCGTACAGGGCCACCGGGGAGCTGTTTTTT. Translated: CASSPKAYRATGELFF.

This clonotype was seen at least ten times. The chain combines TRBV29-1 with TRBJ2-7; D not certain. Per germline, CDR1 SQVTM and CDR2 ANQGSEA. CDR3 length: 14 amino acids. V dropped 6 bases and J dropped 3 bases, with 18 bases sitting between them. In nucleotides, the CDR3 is TGCAGCGTCATCTCAGCAGACTCCTTCTACGAGCAGTACTTC. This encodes CSVISADSFYEQYF.

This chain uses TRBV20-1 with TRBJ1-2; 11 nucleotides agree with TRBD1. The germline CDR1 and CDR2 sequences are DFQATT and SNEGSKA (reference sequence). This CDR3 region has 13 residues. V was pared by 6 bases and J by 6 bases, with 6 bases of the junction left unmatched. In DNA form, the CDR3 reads TGCAGTGCCGAACGGACAGGGGGCCATGGCTACACCTTC. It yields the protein CSAERTGGHGYTF.

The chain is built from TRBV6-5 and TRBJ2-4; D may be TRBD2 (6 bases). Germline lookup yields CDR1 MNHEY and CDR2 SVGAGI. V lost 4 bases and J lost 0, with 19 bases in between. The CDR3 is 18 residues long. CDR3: CASSFGMGGRIAKNIQYF. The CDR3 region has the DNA TGTGCCAGCAGTTTCGGGATGGGGGGAAGAATAGCCAAAAACATTCAGTACTTC.

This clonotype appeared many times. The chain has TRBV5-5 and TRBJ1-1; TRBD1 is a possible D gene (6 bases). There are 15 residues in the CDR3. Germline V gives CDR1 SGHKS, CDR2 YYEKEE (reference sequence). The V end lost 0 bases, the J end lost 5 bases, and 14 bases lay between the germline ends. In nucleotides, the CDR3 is TGTGCCAGCAGCTTGGTTGACAGGATTACAACTGAAGCTTTCTTT. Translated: CASSLVDRITTEAFF.

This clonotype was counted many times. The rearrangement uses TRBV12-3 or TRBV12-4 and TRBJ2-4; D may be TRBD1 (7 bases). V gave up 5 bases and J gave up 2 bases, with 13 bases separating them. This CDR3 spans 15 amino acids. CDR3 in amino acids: CASSPTGTSKNIQYF. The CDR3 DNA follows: TGTGCCAGCAGTCCGACAGGGACTTCCAAAAACATTCAGTACTTC.

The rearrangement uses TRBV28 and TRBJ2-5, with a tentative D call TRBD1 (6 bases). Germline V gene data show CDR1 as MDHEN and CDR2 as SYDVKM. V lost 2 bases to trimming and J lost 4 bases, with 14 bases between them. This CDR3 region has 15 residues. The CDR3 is CASSLTAGARETQYF. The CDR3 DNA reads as TGTGCCAGCAGTTTAACGGCAGGGGCCAGAGAGACCCAGTACTTC.

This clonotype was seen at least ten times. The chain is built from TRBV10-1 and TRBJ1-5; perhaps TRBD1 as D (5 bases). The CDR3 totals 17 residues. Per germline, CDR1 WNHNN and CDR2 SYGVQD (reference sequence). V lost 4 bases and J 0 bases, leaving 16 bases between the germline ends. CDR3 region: CASSGPGRIYSNQPQHF. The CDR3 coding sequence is TGCGCCAGCAGTGGGCCGGGACGGATCTATAGCAATCAGCCCCAGCATTTT.

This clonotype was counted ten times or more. In DNA, the CDR3 is TGTGCCAGCAGCTTAGTACTGTACGAGCAGTACTTC. This encodes CASSLVLYEQYF. The chain links TRBV11-3 to TRBJ2-7; D uncertain. The ends were cut back, 1 base at V and 4 bases at J, with 5 bases in the middle. Germline CDR1 is SGHNT and CDR2 is YENEEA. The CDR3 loop spans 12 amino acids.

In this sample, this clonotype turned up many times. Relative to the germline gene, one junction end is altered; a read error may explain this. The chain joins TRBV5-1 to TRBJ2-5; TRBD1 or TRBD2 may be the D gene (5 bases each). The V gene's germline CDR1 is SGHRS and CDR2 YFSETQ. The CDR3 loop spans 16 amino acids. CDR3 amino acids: CASRPLGVGKQGTQYF. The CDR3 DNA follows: TGCGCCAGCAGACCGCTGGGGGTTGGAAAGCAAGGGACCCAGTACTTC.

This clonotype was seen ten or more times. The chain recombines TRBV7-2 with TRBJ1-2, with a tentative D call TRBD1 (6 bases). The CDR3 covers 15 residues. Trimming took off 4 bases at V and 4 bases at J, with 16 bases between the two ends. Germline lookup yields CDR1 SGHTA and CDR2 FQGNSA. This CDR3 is CASSSTSGVSYGYTF. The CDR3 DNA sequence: TGTGCCAGCAGCTCCACGTCAGGGGTTAGCTATGGCTACACCTTC. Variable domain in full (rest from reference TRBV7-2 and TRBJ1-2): GAGVSQSPSNKVTEKGKDVELRCDPISGHTALYWYRQSLGQGLEFLIYFQGNSAPDKSGLPSDRFSAERTGGSVSTLTIQRTQQEDSAVYLCASSSTSGVSYGYTFGSGTRLTVV.

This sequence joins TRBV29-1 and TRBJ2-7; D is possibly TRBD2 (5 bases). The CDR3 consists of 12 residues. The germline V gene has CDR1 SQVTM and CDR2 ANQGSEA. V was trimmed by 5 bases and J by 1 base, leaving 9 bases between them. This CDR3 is CSVSSGSYEQYF. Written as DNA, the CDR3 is TGCAGCGTTTCCTCGGGATCCTACGAGCAGTACTTC.

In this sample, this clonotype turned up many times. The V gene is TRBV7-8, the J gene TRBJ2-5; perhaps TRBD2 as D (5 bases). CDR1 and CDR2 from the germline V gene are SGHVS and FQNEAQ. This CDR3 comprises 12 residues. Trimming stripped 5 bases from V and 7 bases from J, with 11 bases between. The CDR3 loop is CASSEGTGTQYF. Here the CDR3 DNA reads TGTGCCAGCAGCGAGGGTACCGGGACCCAGTACTTC. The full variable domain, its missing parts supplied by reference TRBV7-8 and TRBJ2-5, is GAGVSQSPRYKVAKRGQDVALRCDPISGHVSLFWYQQALGQGPEFLTYFQNEAQLDKSGLPSDRFFAERPEGSVSTLKIQRTQQEDSAVYLCASSEGTGTQYFGPGTRLLVL.

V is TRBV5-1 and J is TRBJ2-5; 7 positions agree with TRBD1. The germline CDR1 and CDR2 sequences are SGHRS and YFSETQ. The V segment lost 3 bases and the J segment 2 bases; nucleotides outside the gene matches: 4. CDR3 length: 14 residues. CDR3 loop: CASSSGQQQETQYF. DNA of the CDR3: TGCGCCAGCAGCTCGGGACAGCAACAAGAGACCCAGTACTTC.

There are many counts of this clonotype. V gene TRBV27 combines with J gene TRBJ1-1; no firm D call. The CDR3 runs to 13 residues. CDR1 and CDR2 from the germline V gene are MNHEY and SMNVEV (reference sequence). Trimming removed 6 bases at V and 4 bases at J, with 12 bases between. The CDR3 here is CASSRVDGTEAFF. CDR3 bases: TGTGCCAGCAGCAGAGTGGACGGCACTGAAGCTTTCTTT.

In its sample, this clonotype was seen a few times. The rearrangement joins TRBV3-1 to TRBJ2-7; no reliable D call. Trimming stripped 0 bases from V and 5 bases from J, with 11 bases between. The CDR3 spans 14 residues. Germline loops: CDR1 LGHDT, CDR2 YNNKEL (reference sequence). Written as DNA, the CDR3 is TGTGCCAGCAGCCAAGATCGTCTCCGGGACGAGCAGTACTTC. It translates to CASSQDRLRDEQYF.

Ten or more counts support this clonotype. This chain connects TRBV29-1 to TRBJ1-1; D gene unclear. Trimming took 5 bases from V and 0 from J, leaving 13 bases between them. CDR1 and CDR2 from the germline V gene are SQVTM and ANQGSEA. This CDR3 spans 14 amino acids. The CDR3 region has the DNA TGCAGCGTTACACTGGACCTACTGAACACTGAAGCTTTCTTT. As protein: CSVTLDLLNTEAFF. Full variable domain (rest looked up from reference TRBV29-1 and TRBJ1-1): SAVISQKPSRDICQRGTSLTIQCQVDSQVTMMFWYRQQPGQSLTLIATANQGSEATYESGFVIDKFPISRPNLTFSTLTVSNMSPEDSSIYLCSVTLDLLNTEAFFGQGTRLTVV.

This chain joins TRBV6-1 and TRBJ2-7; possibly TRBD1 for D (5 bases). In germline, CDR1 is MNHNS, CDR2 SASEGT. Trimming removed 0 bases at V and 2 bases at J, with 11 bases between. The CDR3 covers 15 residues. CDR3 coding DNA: TGTGCCAGCAGTGAAGCTTCCAGGGCTACCTACGAGCAGTACTTC. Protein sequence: CASSEASRATYEQYF.

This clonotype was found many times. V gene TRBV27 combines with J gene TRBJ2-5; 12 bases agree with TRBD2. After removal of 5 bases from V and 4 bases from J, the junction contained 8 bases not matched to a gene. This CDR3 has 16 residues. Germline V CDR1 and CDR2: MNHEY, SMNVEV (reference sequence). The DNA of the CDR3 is TGTGCCAGCAGTCAAGGACTAGCGGGGATAACAGAGACCCAGTACTTC. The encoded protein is CASSQGLAGITETQYF.

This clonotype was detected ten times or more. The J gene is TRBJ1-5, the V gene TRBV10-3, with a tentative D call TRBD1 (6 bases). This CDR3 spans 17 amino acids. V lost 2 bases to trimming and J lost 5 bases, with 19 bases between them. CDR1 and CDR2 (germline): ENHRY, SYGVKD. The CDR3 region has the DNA TGTGCCATCAGTGAGAGAGTTGGGGTGGGGGGCGATCAGCCCCAGCATTTT. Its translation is CAISERVGVGGDQPQHF.

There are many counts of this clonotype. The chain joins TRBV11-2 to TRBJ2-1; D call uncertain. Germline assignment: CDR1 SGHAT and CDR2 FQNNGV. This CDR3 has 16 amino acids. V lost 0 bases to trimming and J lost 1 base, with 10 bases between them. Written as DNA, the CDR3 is TGTGCCAGCAGCTTAGATCCTGATACTTCCTACAATGAGCAGTTCTTC. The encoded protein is CASSLDPDTSYNEQFF.

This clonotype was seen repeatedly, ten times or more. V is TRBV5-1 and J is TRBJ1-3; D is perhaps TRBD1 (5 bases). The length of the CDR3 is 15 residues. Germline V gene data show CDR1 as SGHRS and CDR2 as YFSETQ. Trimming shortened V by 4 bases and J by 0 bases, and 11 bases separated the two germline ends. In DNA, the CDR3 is TGCGCCAGCAGCCTTGACAGCAACTCTGGAAACACCATATATTTT. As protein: CASSLDSNSGNTIYF.

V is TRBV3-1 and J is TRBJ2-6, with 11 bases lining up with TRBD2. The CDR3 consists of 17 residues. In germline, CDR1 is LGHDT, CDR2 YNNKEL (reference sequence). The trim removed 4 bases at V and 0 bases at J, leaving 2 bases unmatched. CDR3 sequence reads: CASSPGTSGSGANVLTF. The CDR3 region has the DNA TGTGCCAGCAGCCCCGGGACTAGCGGCTCTGGGGCCAACGTCCTGACTTTC.

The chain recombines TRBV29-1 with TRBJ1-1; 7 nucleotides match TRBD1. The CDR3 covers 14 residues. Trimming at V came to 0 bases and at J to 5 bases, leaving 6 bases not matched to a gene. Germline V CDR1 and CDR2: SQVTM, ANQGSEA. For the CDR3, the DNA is TGCAGCGTTGAAGATCAGGTACAGGGGACTGAAGCTTTCTTT. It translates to CSVEDQVQGTEAFF.

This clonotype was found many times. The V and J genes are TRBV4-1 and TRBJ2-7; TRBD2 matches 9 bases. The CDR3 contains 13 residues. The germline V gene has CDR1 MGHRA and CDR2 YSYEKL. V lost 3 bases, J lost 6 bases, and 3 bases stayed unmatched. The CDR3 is CASSQQLAGEQYF. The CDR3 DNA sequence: TGCGCCAGCAGCCAGCAACTAGCGGGCGAGCAGTACTTC.

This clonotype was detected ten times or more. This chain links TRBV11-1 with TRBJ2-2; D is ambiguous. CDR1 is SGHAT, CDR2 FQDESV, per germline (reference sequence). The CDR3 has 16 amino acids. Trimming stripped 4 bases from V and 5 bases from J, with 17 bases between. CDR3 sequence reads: CASSWRPRGQTGELFF. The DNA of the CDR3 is TGTGCCAGCAGCTGGCGTCCTCGTGGCCAGACCGGGGAGCTGTTTTTT. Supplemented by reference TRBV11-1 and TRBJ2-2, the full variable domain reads EAEVAQSPRYKITEKSQAVAFWCDPISGHATLYWYRQILGQGPELLVQFQDESVVDDSQLPKDRFSAERLKGVDSTLKIQPAELGDSAMYLCASSWRPRGQTGELFFGEGSRLTVL.

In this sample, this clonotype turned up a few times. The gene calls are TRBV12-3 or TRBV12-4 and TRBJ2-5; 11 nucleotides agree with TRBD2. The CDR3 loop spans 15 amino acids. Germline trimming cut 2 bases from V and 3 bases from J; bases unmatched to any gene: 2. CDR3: CASSLRGLAEETQYF. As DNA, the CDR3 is TGTGCCAGCAGTTTAAGGGGACTAGCGGAAGAGACCCAGTACTTC.

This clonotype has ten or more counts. CDR3 region: CASSVAGRDTEAFF. In DNA form, the CDR3 reads TGTGCCAGCAGCGTAGCAGGGAGGGACACTGAAGCTTTCTTT. The chain carries TRBV9 and TRBJ1-1, with a weak D call TRBD1 (5 bases). Germline assignment: CDR1 SGDLS and CDR2 YYNGEE. Trimming shortened V by 0 bases and J by 3 bases, and 9 bases separated the two germline ends. The CDR3 has 14 residues.

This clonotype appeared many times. CDR3 DNA: TGTGCCAGGAGCAGAACGGGAGGGCCTCTCAACACAGATACGCAGTATTTT. This translates into CARSRTGGPLNTDTQYF. This chain joins TRBV6-2 or TRBV6-3 and TRBJ2-3; TRBD2 matches at 8 bases. The CDR3 spans 17 residues. With 9 bases clipped from V and 2 bases from J, the junction kept 16 bases outside the gene matches. The germline V gene has CDR1 MNHEY and CDR2 SVGEGT.